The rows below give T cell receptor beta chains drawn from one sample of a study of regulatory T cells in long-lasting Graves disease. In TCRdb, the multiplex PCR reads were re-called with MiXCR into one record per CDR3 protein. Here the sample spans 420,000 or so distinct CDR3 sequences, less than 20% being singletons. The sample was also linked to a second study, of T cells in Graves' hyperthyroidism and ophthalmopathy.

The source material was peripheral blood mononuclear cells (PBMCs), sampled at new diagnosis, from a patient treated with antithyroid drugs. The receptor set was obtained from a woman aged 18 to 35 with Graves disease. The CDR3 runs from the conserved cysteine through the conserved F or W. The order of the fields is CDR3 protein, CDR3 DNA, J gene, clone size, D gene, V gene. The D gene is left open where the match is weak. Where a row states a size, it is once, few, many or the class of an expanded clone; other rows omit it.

cdr3_aa: CASSQAGGVGYTF
cdr3_nt: TGCGCCAGCAGCCAAGCTGGAGGGGTTGGCTACACCTTC
j_call: TRBJ1-2
clone_size: few
d_call: NA
v_call: TRBV4-1

cdr3_aa: CAWSTRQEFYNEQFF
cdr3_nt: TGTGCCTGGAGCACTAGGCAGGAATTCTACAATGAGCAGTTCTTC
j_call: TRBJ2-1
clone_size: many
d_call: NA
v_call: TRBV30

cdr3_aa: CASRETPVSQYF
cdr3_nt: TGTGCCAGCAGGGAAACACCCGTCTCGCAGTATTTT
j_call: TRBJ2-3
clone_size: NA
d_call: NA
v_call: TRBV6-1

cdr3_aa: CASGLVDGGASADTQYF
cdr3_nt: TGTGCTAGTGGTTTGGTTGACGGGGGGGCCTCCGCAGATACGCAGTATTTT
j_call: TRBJ2-3
clone_size: NA
d_call: TRBD2
v_call: TRBV12-5

cdr3_aa: CASSLGGRVYEQYF
cdr3_nt: TGTGCCAGCAGTTTGGGTGGGAGGGTCTACGAGCAGTACTTC
j_call: TRBJ2-7
clone_size: many
d_call: TRBD2
v_call: TRBV28

cdr3_aa: CASSSTAGQIDNEQFF
cdr3_nt: TGTGCCAGCAGCTCTACAGCCGGACAAATTGACAATGAGCAGTTCTTC
j_call: TRBJ2-1
clone_size: many
d_call: NA
v_call: TRBV7-2

cdr3_aa: CASSFIQGVNEQYF
cdr3_nt: TGTGCCAGCAGTTTTATCCAGGGCGTCAACGAGCAGTACTTC
j_call: TRBJ2-7
clone_size: many
d_call: NA
v_call: TRBV28

cdr3_aa: CASTRTGANQPQHF
cdr3_nt: TGTGCCAGCACTAGGACAGGGGCGAATCAGCCCCAGCATTTT
j_call: TRBJ1-5
clone_size: few
d_call: TRBD1
v_call: TRBV28

cdr3_aa: CASSQDRQSQHYEQYF
cdr3_nt: TGCGCCAGCAGCCAAGACCGGCAGTCGCAGCACTACGAGCAGTACTTC
j_call: TRBJ2-7
clone_size: NA
d_call: NA
v_call: TRBV4-1

cdr3_aa: CASSLHRDIYEQYF
cdr3_nt: TGCGCCAGCAGCTTACACAGGGATATCTACGAGCAGTACTTC
j_call: TRBJ2-7
clone_size: many
d_call: NA
v_call: TRBV5-1

cdr3_aa: CASSSGQTTDTQYF
cdr3_nt: TGTGCCAGCAGCTCCGGACAGACCACAGATACGCAGTATTTT
j_call: TRBJ2-3
clone_size: many
d_call: NA
v_call: TRBV7-2

cdr3_aa: CASSYFPGPAYEQYF
cdr3_nt: TGTGCCAGCAGTTACTTTCCGGGACCTGCCTACGAGCAGTACTTC
j_call: TRBJ2-7
clone_size: many
d_call: NA
v_call: TRBV6-5

cdr3_aa: CASSSLLAGETDTQYF
cdr3_nt: TGTGCCAGCAGCTCCCTACTAGCGGGAGAGACAGATACGCAGTATTTT
j_call: TRBJ2-3
clone_size: many
d_call: TRBD2
v_call: TRBV7-3

cdr3_aa: CASSLSPSGEEPYNEQFF
cdr3_nt: TGTGCCAGCAGCTTAAGTCCTAGCGGGGAAGAACCCTACAATGAGCAGTTCTTC
j_call: TRBJ2-1
clone_size: NA
d_call: TRBD2
v_call: TRBV13

cdr3_aa: CASSLVGATHYGYTF
cdr3_nt: TGTGCCAGCAGCTTAGTTGGAGCCACCCATTATGGCTACACCTTC
j_call: TRBJ1-2
clone_size: many
d_call: NA
v_call: TRBV11-2

cdr3_aa: CASSQDSAGTGNTIYF
cdr3_nt: TGTGCCAGCAGCCAAGATTCAGCAGGGACTGGAAACACCATATATTTT
j_call: TRBJ1-3
clone_size: many
d_call: NA
v_call: TRBV3-1

cdr3_aa: CASSLFLETQYF
cdr3_nt: TGTGCCAGCAGTTTATTCCTAGAGACCCAGTACTTC
j_call: TRBJ2-5
clone_size: many
d_call: NA
v_call: TRBV12-3/TRBV12-4

cdr3_aa: CASSPPQQGAVEKLFF
cdr3_nt: TGTGCCAGCAGCCCCCCTCAACAGGGGGCGGTTGAAAAACTGTTTTTT
j_call: TRBJ1-4
clone_size: NA
d_call: TRBD1
v_call: TRBV9

cdr3_aa: CSVSQGASTDTQYF
cdr3_nt: TGCAGCGTATCCCAGGGGGCAAGCACAGATACGCAGTATTTT
j_call: TRBJ2-3
clone_size: many
d_call: TRBD1
v_call: TRBV29-1

cdr3_aa: CASQQRSSIWGPYEQYF
cdr3_nt: TGTGCCAGCCAACAACGTTCTAGCATTTGGGGACCCTACGAGCAGTACTTC
j_call: TRBJ2-7
clone_size: few
d_call: NA
v_call: TRBV27

cdr3_aa: CASSLEGTYYEQYF
cdr3_nt: TGTGCCAGCAGCTTAGAAGGGACTTACTACGAGCAGTACTTC
j_call: TRBJ2-7
clone_size: NA
d_call: NA
v_call: TRBV7-9

cdr3_aa: CASSQPAGFPDTQYF
cdr3_nt: TGTGCCAGCAGTCAGCCCGCAGGGTTCCCAGATACGCAGTATTTT
j_call: TRBJ2-3
clone_size: NA
d_call: NA
v_call: TRBV6-1

cdr3_aa: CASSPGLAGSIEQFF
cdr3_nt: TGTGCCAGCTCACCGGGACTAGCGGGATCGATTGAGCAGTTCTTC
j_call: TRBJ2-1
clone_size: few
d_call: TRBD2
v_call: TRBV18

cdr3_aa: CASSLVQYTDTQYF
cdr3_nt: TGTGCCAGCAGCTTGGTACAGTACACAGATACGCAGTATTTT
j_call: TRBJ2-3
clone_size: NA
d_call: NA
v_call: TRBV5-5

cdr3_aa: CASSLGALGGYTF
cdr3_nt: TGTGCCAGCAGCTTAGGGGCCCTGGGAGGCTACACCTTC
j_call: TRBJ1-2
clone_size: many
d_call: NA
v_call: TRBV7-2

cdr3_aa: CASSESAGNYNEQFF
cdr3_nt: TGTGCCAGCAGTGAATCCGCAGGGAACTACAATGAGCAGTTCTTC
j_call: TRBJ2-1
clone_size: many
d_call: NA
v_call: TRBV6-1

cdr3_aa: CASSQWTTSGANVLTF
cdr3_nt: TGCGCCAGCAGCCAATGGACGACCTCTGGGGCCAACGTCCTGACTTTC
j_call: TRBJ2-6
clone_size: NA
d_call: NA
v_call: TRBV4-1

cdr3_aa: CSACSGVSSYEQYF
cdr3_nt: TGCAGTGCTTGTAGCGGGGTTAGCTCCTACGAGCAGTACTTC
j_call: TRBJ2-7
clone_size: many
d_call: TRBD2
v_call: TRBV20-1

cdr3_aa: CASSFPRADTQYF
cdr3_nt: TGTGCCAGCAGTTTCCCAAGGGCAGATACGCAGTATTTT
j_call: TRBJ2-3
clone_size: NA
d_call: NA
v_call: TRBV27

cdr3_aa: CASSVGLFVAGWPYEQYF
cdr3_nt: TGTGCCAGCAGCGTGGGGCTGTTTGTAGCGGGATGGCCCTACGAGCAGTACTTC
j_call: TRBJ2-7
clone_size: NA
d_call: TRBD2
v_call: TRBV9

cdr3_aa: CASSLGSGSYEQYF
cdr3_nt: TGTGCCAGCAGTTTAGGTAGCGGGAGTTACGAGCAGTACTTC
j_call: TRBJ2-7
clone_size: many
d_call: TRBD2
v_call: TRBV12-3/TRBV12-4

cdr3_aa: CASSPRAGGGTQYF
cdr3_nt: TGTGCCAGCAGCCCTAGGGCAGGGGGTGGGACCCAGTACTTC
j_call: TRBJ2-5
clone_size: few
d_call: TRBD1
v_call: TRBV5-6

cdr3_aa: CASSLGTGATQYF
cdr3_nt: TGTGCCAGCAGTCTAGGGACAGGGGCAACCCAGTACTTC
j_call: TRBJ2-5
clone_size: NA
d_call: TRBD1
v_call: TRBV6-2/TRBV6-3

cdr3_aa: CASSLAENPEAFF
cdr3_nt: TGTGCCAGCAGCTTGGCGGAAAACCCTGAAGCTTTCTTT
j_call: TRBJ1-1
clone_size: NA
d_call: NA
v_call: TRBV11-2

cdr3_aa: CASRAGTGEFSGELFF
cdr3_nt: TGTGCCAGCAGGGCCGGGACAGGGGAGTTTTCCGGGGAGCTGTTTTTT
j_call: TRBJ2-2
clone_size: NA
d_call: TRBD1
v_call: TRBV7-9

cdr3_aa: CASSLAKLQGEFYDYTF
cdr3_nt: TGTGCCAGCAGTTTAGCAAAATTACAGGGAGAATTTTATGACTACACCTTC
j_call: TRBJ1-2
clone_size: NA
d_call: NA
v_call: TRBV12-3/TRBV12-4

cdr3_aa: CASSLVGLTYEQYF
cdr3_nt: TGTGCCAGCAGTTTAGTTGGACTAACCTACGAGCAGTACTTC
j_call: TRBJ2-7
clone_size: many
d_call: NA
v_call: TRBV12-3/TRBV12-4

cdr3_aa: CASSYLASGRNNEQFF
cdr3_nt: TGTGCCAGCAGTTACTTGGCTAGCGGAAGGAACAATGAGCAGTTCTTC
j_call: TRBJ2-1
clone_size: many
d_call: TRBD2
v_call: TRBV6-2/TRBV6-3

cdr3_aa: CASSLPGTPPYEQYF
cdr3_nt: TGTGCCAGCAGCTTACCCGGGACACCACCCTACGAGCAGTACTTC
j_call: TRBJ2-7
clone_size: few
d_call: NA
v_call: TRBV7-9

cdr3_aa: CASRRTSGRSLYF
cdr3_nt: TGTGCCAGCAGGCGGACTAGCGGGAGGTCCCTGTACTTC
j_call: TRBJ2-5
clone_size: many
d_call: TRBD2
v_call: TRBV28

cdr3_aa: CASSPANTEAFF
cdr3_nt: TGTGCCAGTAGTCCAGCGAACACTGAAGCTTTCTTT
j_call: TRBJ1-1
clone_size: few
d_call: NA
v_call: TRBV19

cdr3_aa: CSARDWPRRSYNEQFF
cdr3_nt: TGCAGTGCTAGAGATTGGCCCCGTCGTTCGTACAATGAGCAGTTCTTC
j_call: TRBJ2-1
clone_size: many
d_call: NA
v_call: TRBV20-1

cdr3_aa: CATSDSDRLEEFF
cdr3_nt: TGTGCCACCAGTGATTCGGACAGACTTGAGGAGTTCTTC
j_call: TRBJ2-1
clone_size: many
d_call: NA
v_call: TRBV24-1

cdr3_aa: CASGEVRVGYEQYF
cdr3_nt: TGTGCCAGCGGTGAAGTGAGGGTCGGCTACGAGCAGTACTTC
j_call: TRBJ2-7
clone_size: NA
d_call: NA
v_call: TRBV2

cdr3_aa: CASSLVSAGAYEQYF
cdr3_nt: TGTGCCAGCAGTTTAGTCTCGGCAGGTGCCTACGAGCAGTACTTC
j_call: TRBJ2-7
clone_size: NA
d_call: NA
v_call: TRBV28

cdr3_aa: CASSERAAGKTSGRDTQYF
cdr3_nt: TGTGCCAGCAGTGAACGGGCGGCAGGGAAGACTAGCGGAAGAGATACGCAGTATTTT
j_call: TRBJ2-3
clone_size: few
d_call: TRBD2
v_call: TRBV6-1

cdr3_aa: CASSYSKGSSYNSPLHF
cdr3_nt: TGTGCCAGCAGTTACTCCAAGGGTAGCTCCTATAATTCACCCCTCCACTTT
j_call: TRBJ1-6
clone_size: NA
d_call: NA
v_call: TRBV6-5

cdr3_aa: CAWNVARTGRDYEQYF
cdr3_nt: TGTGCCTGGAATGTTGCCAGGACAGGGAGGGACTACGAGCAGTACTTC
j_call: TRBJ2-7
clone_size: many
d_call: NA
v_call: TRBV30

cdr3_aa: CAVLLAKNIQYF
cdr3_nt: TGTGCCGTGCTCCTAGCCAAAAACATTCAGTACTTC
j_call: TRBJ2-4
clone_size: many
d_call: NA
v_call: TRBV28

cdr3_aa: CSATQVINEKLFF
cdr3_nt: TGCAGTGCTACCCAGGTGATTAATGAAAAACTGTTTTTT
j_call: TRBJ1-4
clone_size: NA
d_call: NA
v_call: TRBV20-1

cdr3_aa: CASSLDANTGAGELFF
cdr3_nt: TGTGCCAGCAGTTTAGACGCAAACACAGGAGCCGGGGAGCTGTTTTTT
j_call: TRBJ2-2
clone_size: NA
d_call: NA
v_call: TRBV28